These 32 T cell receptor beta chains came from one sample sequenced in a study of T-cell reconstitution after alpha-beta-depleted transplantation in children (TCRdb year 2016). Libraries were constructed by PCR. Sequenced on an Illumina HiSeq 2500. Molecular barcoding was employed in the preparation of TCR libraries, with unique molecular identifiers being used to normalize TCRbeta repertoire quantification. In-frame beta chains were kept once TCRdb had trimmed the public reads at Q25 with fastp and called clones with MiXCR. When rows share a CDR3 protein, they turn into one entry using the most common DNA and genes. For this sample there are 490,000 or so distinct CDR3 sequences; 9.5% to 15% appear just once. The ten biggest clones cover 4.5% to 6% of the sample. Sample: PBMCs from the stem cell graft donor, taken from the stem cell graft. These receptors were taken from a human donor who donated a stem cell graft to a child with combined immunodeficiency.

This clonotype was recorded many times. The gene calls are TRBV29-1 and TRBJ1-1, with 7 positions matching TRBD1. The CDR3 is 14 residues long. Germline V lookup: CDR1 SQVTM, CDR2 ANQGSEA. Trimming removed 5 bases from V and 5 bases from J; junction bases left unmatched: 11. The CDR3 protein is CSVTSSGTATEAFF. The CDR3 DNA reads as TGCAGCGTTACCTCCTCCGGGACAGCGACTGAAGCTTTCTTT.

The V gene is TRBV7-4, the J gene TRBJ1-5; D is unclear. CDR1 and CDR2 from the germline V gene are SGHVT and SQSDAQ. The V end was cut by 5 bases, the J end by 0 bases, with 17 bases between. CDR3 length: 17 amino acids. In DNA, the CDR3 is TGTGCCAGCAGCCCCGGGGTGCAGCTTTATAGCAATCAGCCCCAGCATTTT. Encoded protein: CASSPGVQLYSNQPQHF.

The DNA of the CDR3 is TGTGCCAGCAGTTTCAGGGCTAGCGGGGGCCCGGGCTCCTACAATGAGCAGTTCTTC. Its protein product is CASSFRASGGPGSYNEQFF. The chain employs TRBV12-3 or TRBV12-4 and TRBJ2-1; 10 bases map to TRBD2. This CDR3 spans 19 amino acids. V lost 3 bases and J lost 0; bases outside the gene matches: 11.

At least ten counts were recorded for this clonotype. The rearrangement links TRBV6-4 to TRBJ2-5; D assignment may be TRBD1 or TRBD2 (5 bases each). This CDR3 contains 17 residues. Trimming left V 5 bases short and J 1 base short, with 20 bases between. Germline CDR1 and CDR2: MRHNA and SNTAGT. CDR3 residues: CASSFHRGELTQETQYF. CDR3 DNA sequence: TGTGCCAGCAGTTTTCACCGGGGCGAACTAACCCAAGAGACCCAGTACTTC.

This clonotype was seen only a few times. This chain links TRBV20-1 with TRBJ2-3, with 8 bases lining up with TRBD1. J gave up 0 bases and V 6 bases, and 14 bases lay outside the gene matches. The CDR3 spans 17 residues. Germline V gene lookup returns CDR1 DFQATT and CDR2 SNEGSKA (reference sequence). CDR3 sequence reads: CSADSTTGGTSTDTQYF. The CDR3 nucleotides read TGCAGTGCCGATTCTACCACAGGGGGAACTAGCACAGATACGCAGTATTTT.

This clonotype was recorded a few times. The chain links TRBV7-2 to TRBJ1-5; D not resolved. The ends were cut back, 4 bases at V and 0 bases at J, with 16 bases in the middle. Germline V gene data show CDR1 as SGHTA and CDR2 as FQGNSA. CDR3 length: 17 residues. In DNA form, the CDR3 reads TGTGCCAGCAGCTCCATCCCCACTCATTATAGCAATCAGCCCCAGCATTTT. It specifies CASSSIPTHYSNQPQHF.

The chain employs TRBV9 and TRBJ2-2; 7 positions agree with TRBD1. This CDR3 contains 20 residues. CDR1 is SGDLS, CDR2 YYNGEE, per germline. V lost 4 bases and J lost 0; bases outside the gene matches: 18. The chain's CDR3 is CASSPLRGLWGPTNTGELFF. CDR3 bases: TGTGCCAGCAGCCCTCTGAGGGGGCTCTGGGGACCTACGAACACCGGGGAGCTGTTTTTT.

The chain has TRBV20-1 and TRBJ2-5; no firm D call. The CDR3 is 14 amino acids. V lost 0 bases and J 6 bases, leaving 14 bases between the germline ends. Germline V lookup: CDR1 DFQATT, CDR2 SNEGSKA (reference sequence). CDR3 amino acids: CSARDVSAAKTQYF. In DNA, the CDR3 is TGCAGTGCTAGAGATGTGAGCGCGGCGAAGACCCAGTACTTC.

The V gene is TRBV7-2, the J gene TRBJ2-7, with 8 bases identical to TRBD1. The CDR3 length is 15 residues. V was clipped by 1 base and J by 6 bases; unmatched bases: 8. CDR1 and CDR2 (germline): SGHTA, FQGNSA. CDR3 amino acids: CASSLEGQGAVEQYF. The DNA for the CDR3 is TGTGCCAGCAGCTTAGAAGGCCAGGGGGCGGTCGAGCAGTACTTC.

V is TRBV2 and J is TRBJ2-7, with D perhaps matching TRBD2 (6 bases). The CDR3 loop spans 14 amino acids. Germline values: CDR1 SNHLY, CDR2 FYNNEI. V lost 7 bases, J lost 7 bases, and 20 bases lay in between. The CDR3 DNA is TGTGCCAGCATCGGGGCCGCAGGAGGGTGGGAGCAGTACTTC. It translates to CASIGAAGGWEQYF.

The CDR3 bases are TGTGCCAGCAGTGAAGACAGGGGTGGAGAGACCCAGTACTTC. This gives the protein CASSEDRGGETQYF. The V gene is TRBV2, the J gene TRBJ2-5, with 7 bases matching TRBD1. Germline V lookup: CDR1 SNHLY, CDR2 FYNNEI. V shed 1 base and J 4 bases; nucleotides not matched to a gene: 3. The CDR3 consists of 14 residues.

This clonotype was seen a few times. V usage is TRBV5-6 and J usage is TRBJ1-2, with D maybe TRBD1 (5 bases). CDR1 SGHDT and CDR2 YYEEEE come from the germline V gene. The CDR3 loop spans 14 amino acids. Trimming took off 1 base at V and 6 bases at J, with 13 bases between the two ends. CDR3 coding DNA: TGTGCCAGCAGCTTGAATCGCAGGGAGGATGGCTACACCTTC. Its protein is CASSLNRREDGYTF.

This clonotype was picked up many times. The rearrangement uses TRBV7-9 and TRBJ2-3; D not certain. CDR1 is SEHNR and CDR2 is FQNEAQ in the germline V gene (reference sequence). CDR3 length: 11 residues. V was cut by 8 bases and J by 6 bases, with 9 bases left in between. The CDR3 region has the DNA TGTGCCAGCGCAACCAGGGATACGCAGTATTTT. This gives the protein CASATRDTQYF.

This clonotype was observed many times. The CDR3 DNA sequence: TGCAGTGCTAGTGAAGCGGGGGGGCAGGAAGATACGCAGTATTTT. This encodes CSASEAGGQEDTQYF. This sequence joins TRBV20-1 and TRBJ2-3, with TRBD2 matching over 10 bases. Per germline, CDR1 DFQATT and CDR2 SNEGSKA (reference sequence). The J segment lost 5 bases and the V segment lost 3 bases, leaving 8 bases of the junction unmatched. The CDR3 contains 15 residues.

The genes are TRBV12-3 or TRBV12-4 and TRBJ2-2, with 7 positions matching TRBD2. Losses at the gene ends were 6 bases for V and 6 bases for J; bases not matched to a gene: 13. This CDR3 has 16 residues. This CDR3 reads CASSHEGEGRPGELFF. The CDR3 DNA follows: TGTGCCAGCAGCCATGAAGGGGAGGGCCGGCCCGGGGAGCTGTTTTTT.

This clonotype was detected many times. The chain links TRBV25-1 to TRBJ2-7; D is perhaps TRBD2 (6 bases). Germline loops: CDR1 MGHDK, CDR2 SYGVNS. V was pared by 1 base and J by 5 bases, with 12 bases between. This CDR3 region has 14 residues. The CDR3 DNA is TGTGCCAGCAGTGAATTCGGGAGTACGCACGAGCAGTACTTC. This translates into CASSEFGSTHEQYF.

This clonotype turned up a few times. CDR3 DNA sequence: TGTGCCAGCAGTTACTCGACCAAGGCTCCAGATACGCAGTATTTT. Encoded protein: CASSYSTKAPDTQYF. The gene calls are TRBV6-2 or TRBV6-3 and TRBJ2-3, with D uncertain. The ends were cut back, 0 bases at V and 4 bases at J, with 11 bases in the middle. CDR3 length equals 15 residues. Germline V gene data show CDR1 as MNHEY and CDR2 as SVGEGT.

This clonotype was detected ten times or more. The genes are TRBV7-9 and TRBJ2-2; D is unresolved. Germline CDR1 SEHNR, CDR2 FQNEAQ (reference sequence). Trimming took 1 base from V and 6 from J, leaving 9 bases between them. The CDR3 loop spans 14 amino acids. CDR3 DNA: TGTGCCAGCAGCTTAGTGCAAGGGTCCGGGGAGCTGTTTTTT. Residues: CASSLVQGSGELFF.

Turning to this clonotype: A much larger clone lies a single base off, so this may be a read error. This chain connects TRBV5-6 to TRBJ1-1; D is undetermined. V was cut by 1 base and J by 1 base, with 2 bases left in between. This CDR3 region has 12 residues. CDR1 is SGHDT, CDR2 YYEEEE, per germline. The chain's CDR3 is CASSLPNTEAFF. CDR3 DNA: TGTGCCAGCAGCTTGCCGAACACTGAAGCTTTCTTT.

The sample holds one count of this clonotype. The CDR3 reads CSARDRRTALYGYTF. The CDR3 DNA sequence: TGCAGTGCTAGAGATAGAAGGACAGCCCTATATGGCTACACCTTC. The chain employs TRBV20-1 and TRBJ1-2; possibly TRBD1 for D (6 bases). The CDR3 has 15 residues. Germline V gene lookup returns CDR1 DFQATT and CDR2 SNEGSKA (reference sequence). Trimming shortened V by 0 bases and J by 5 bases, and 16 bases separated the two germline ends.

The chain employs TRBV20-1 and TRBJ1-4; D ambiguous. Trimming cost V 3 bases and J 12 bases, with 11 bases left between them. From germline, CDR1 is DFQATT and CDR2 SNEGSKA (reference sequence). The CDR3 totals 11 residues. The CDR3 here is CSARRSLQLFF. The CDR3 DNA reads TGCAGTGCTAGGAGGAGTCTCCAACTGTTTTTT.

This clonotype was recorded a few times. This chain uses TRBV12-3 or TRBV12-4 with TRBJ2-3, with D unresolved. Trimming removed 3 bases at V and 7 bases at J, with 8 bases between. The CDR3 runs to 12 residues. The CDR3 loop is CASSLTAYTQYF. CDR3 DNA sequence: TGTGCCAGCAGTTTGACGGCGTATACGCAGTATTTT.

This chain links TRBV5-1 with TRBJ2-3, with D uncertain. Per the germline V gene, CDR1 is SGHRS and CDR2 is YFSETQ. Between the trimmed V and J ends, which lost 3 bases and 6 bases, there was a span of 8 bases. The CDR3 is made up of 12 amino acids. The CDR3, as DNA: TGCGCCAGCAGCTACGTGGGGGATACGCAGTATTTT. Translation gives CASSYVGDTQYF. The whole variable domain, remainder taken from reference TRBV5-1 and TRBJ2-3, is KAGVTQTPRYLIKTRGQQVTLSCSPISGHRSVSWYQQTPGQGLQFLFEYFSETQRNKGNFPGRFSGRQFSNSRSEMNVSTLELGDSALYLCASSYVGDTQYFGPGTRLTVL.

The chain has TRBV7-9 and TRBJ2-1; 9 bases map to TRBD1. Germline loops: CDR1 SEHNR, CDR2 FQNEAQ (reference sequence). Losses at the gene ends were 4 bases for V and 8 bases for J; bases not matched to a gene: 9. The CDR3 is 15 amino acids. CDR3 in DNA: TGTGCCAGCAGCTCCTCCGGGACAGGGCGCGATGAGCAGTTCTTC. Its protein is CASSSSGTGRDEQFF.

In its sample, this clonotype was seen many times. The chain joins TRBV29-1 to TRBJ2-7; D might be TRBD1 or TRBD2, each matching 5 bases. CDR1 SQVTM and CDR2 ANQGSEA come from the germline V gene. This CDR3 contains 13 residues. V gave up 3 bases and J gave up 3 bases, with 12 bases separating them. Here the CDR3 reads CSVEGTGHYEQYF. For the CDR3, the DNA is TGCAGCGTTGAGGGGACGGGGCACTACGAGCAGTACTTC.

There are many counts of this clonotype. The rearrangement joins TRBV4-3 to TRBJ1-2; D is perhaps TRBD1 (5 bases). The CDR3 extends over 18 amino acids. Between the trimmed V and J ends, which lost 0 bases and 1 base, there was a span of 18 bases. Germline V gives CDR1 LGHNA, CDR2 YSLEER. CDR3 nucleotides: TGCGCCAGCAGCCAAGATTTTGGCGTGGGGGTCGGTAACTATGGCTACACCTTC. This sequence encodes CASSQDFGVGVGNYGYTF.

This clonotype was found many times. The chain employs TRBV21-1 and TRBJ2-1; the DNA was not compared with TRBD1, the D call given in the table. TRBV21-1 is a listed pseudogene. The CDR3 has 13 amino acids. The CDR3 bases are TGTGCCAGCAGACAGGGGAACTACAATGAGCAGTTCTTC. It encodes CASRQGNYNEQFF.

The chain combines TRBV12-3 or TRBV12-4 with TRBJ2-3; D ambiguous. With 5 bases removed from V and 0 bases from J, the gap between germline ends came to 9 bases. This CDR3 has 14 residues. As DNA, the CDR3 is TGTGCCAGCAGTGTCCTACTTAGCACAGATACGCAGTATTTT. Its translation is CASSVLLSTDTQYF.

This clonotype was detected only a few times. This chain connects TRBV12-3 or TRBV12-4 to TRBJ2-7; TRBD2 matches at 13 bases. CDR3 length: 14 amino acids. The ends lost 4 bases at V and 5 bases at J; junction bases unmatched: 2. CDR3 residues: CASSYGTSGDEQYF. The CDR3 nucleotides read TGTGCCAGCAGTTACGGGACTAGCGGGGACGAGCAGTACTTC.

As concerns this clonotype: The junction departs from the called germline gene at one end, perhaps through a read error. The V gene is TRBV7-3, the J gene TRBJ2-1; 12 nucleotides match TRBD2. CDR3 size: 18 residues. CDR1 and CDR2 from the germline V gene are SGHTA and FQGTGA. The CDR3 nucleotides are TGTGCCAGCAGCCAACTAGCGGGAGGAATCGCGCCCTACAGTGAGCAGTTCTTC. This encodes CASSQLAGGIAPYSEQFF.

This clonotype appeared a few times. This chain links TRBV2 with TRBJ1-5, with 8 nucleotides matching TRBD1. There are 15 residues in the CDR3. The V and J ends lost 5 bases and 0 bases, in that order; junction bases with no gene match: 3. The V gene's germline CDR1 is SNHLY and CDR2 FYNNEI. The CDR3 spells CASSPQGVSNQPQHF. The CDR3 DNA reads TGTGCCAGCAGTCCACAGGGGGTTAGCAATCAGCCCCAGCATTTT.

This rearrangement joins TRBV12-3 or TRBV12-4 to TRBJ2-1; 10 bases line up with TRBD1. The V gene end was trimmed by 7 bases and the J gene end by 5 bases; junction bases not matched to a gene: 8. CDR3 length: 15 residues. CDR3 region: CASTPGDRGNNEQFF. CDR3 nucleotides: TGTGCCAGCACGCCTGGGGACAGGGGTAACAATGAGCAGTTCTTC.